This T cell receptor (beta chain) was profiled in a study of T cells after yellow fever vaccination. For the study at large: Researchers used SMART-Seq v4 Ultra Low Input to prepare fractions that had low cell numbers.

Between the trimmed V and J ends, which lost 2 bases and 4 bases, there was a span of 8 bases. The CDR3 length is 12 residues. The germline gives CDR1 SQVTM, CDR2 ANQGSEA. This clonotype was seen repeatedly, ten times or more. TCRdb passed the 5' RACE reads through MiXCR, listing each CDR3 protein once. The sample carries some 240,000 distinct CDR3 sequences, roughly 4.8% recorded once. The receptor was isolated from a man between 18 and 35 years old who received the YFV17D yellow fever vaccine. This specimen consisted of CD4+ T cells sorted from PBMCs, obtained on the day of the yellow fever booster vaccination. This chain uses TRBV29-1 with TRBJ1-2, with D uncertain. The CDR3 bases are TGCAGCGTTGAAATTATAGGCTATGGCTACACCTTC. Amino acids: CSVEIIGYGYTF.